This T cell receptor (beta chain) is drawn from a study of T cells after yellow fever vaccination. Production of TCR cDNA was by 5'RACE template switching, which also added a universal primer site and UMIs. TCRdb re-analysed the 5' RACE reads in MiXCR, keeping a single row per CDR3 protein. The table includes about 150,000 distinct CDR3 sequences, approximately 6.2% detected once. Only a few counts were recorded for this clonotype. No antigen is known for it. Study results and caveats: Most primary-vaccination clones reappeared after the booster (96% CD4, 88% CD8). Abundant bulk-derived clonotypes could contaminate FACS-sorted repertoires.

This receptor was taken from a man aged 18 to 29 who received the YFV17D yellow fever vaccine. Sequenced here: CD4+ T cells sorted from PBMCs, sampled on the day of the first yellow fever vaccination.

DNA of the CDR3: TGTGCCAGCAGCCCAACACGACAGATACAGCCCCAGCATTTT. Amino acids: CASSPTRQIQPQHF. The V call is TRBV3-1, the J call TRBJ1-5; D might be TRBD1 (5 bases). Germline CDR1 and CDR2: LGHDT and YNNKEL (reference sequence). This CDR3 spans 14 amino acids. Trimming cost V 4 bases and J 7 bases, with 14 bases left between them.